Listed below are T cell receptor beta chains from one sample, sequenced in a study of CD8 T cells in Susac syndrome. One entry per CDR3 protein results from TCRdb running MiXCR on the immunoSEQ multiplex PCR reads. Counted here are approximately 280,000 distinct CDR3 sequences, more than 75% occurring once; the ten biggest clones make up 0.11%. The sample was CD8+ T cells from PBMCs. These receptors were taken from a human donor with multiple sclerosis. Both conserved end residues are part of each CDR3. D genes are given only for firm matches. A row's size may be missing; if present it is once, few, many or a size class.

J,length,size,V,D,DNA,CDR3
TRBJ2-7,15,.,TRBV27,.,TGTGCCAGCAGCCCAGCTACGGGGTCCTCCTACGAGCAGTACTTC,CASSPATGSSYEQYF
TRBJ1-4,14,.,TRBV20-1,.,TGCAGTGCTCCCCCGGGAGGCGCGAATGAAAAACTGTTTTTT,CSAPPGGANEKLFF
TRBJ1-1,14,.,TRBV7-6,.,TGTGCCAGCAGCTTAGTCTTGGTGAACACTGAAGCTTTCTTT,CASSLVLVNTEAFF
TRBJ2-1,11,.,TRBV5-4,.,TGTGCCAGCAGCTTGAATACCATACAGTTCTTC,CASSLNTIQFF
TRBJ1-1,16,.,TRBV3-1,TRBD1,TGTGCCAGCAGCCAAGATGGGACAGGTAGGGACTCTGAAGCTTTCTTT,CASSQDGTGRDSEAFF
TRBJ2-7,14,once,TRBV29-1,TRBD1,TGCAGCGTTGGAGGGGGCGGTAGGGGATACGAGCAGTACTTC,CSVGGGGRGYEQYF
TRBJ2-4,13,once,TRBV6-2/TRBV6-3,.,TGTGCCAGCCTTTCCTTGGGTCGGAACATTCAGTACTTC,CASLSLGRNIQYF
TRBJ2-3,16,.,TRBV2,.,TGTGCCAGCAGTGAAGTCGACACAGAGAGCACAGATACGCAGTATTTT,CASSEVDTESTDTQYF
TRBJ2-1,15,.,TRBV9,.,TGTGCCAGCAGCGTGAGCAGCGGCAACGGAAATGAGCAGTTCTTC,CASSVSSGNGNEQFF
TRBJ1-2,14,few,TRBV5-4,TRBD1,TGTGCCAGCAGCCAGATAGGGGGCAGCTATGGCTACACCTTC,CASSQIGGSYGYTF
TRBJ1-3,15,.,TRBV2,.,TGTGCCAGCACCCCTCTCGGGACGGACGGAAACACCATATATTTT,CASTPLGTDGNTIYF
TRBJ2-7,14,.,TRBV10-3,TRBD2,TGTGCCATCAGTGGAGGGCGGGAGAGCTACGAGCAGTACTTC,CAISGGRESYEQYF
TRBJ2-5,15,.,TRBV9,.,TGTGCCAGCAGCGGGGGACACGCCGAATCGGAGACCCAGTACTTC,CASSGGHAESETQYF
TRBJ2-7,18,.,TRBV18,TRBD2,TGTGCCAGCTCCCTGGGGACTAGCGGGAGGCCGATTACCTACGAGCAGTACTTC,CASSLGTSGRPITYEQYF
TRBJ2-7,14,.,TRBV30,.,TGTGCCTGGAGTAGCGTCGATCCCAGGGAAGAGCAGTACTTC,CAWSSVDPREEQYF
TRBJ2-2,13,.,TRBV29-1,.,TGCAGCGCCTGGCTCACGAACACCGGGGAGCTGTTTTTT,CSAWLTNTGELFF
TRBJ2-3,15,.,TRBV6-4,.,TGTGCCAGCAGTGACCGTGCAGACAGCACAGATACGCAGTATTTT,CASSDRADSTDTQYF
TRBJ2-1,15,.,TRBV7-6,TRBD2,TGTGCCAGCAGCTCCTTAGCGGGAGGTATAAGAGGGCAGTTCTTC,CASSSLAGGIRGQFF
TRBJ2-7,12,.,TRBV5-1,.,TGCGCCAGCAGCTTGAAGGGGGACGAGCAGTACTTC,CASSLKGDEQYF
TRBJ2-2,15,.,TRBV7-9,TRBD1,TGTGCCAGCAGCCCCCGGGACAGGGGGATCGGGGAGCTGTTTTTT,CASSPRDRGIGELFF
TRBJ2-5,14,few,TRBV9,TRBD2,TGTGCCAGCAGCTCAAGCGGGAGTCAAGAGACCCAGTACTTC,CASSSSGSQETQYF
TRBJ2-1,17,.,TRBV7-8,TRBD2,TGTGCCAGCAGCTTAGGGGTTAGCGGGAGTTTCTACAATGAGCAGTTCTTC,CASSLGVSGSFYNEQFF
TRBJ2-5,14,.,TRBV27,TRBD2,TGTGCCAGCAGTTTAACTGGGGAGGGAGAGACCCAGTACTTC,CASSLTGEGETQYF
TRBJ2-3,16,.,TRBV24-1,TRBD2,TGTGCCACCAGCTTTCCTAGCGGGTTTAGCACAGATACGCAGTATTTT,CATSFPSGFSTDTQYF
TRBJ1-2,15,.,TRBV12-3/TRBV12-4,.,TGTGCCAGCAGTTTAGACGGCGGTTCTAACTATGGCTACACCTTC,CASSLDGGSNYGYTF
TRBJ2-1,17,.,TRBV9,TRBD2,TGTGCCAGCAGCGTAGAGCCCGGGACTAGCGGTCGGAATGAGCAGTTCTTC,CASSVEPGTSGRNEQFF
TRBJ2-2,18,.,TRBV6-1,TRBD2,TGTGCCAGCAGTGAAGCCAGGACTAGCGGGAGAGGCGCCGGGGAGCTGTTTTTT,CASSEARTSGRGAGELFF
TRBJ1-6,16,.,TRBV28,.,TGTGCCAACAGTTTAATTTTGTGGGGGTGGGGTTCACCCCTCCACTTT,CANSLILWGWGSPLHF
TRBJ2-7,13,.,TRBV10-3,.,TGTGCCATCACTGGGACCGACGACTACGAGCAGTACTTC,CAITGTDDYEQYF
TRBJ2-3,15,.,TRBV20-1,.,TGCAGTGCTAGAGATATGTATTCTAGCACAGATACGCAGTATTTT,CSARDMYSSTDTQYF
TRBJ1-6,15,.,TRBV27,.,TGTGCCAGCAGTTTAGATGGGGGCCTTAATTCACCCCTCCACTTT,CASSLDGGLNSPLHF
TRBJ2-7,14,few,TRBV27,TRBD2,TGTGCCAGCAGTCCGGGACTAGCTGACTACGAGCAGTACTTC,CASSPGLADYEQYF
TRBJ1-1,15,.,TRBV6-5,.,TGTGCCAGCAGTTACTCGATCCCAGGGGAAACTGAAGCTTTCTTT,CASSYSIPGETEAFF
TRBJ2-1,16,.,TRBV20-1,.,TGCAGTGCTAGAGGTTTCCAGGACTTCTCCTACAATGAGCAGTTCTTC,CSARGFQDFSYNEQFF
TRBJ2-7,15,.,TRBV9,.,TGTGCCAGCAGCGTAGAAGGGGAGCGAAGGAACGAGCAGTACTTC,CASSVEGERRNEQYF
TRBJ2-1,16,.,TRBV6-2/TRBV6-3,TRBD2,TGTGCCAGCAGTGGGTTCCCAGCGGGGTCCTACAATGAGCAGTTCTTC,CASSGFPAGSYNEQFF
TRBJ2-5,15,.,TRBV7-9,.,TGTGCCAGCAGCTTAGCAGAGGGGTACCAAGAGACCCAGTACTTC,CASSLAEGYQETQYF
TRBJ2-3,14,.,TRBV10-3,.,TGTGCCATCAACCCCGGGACTAGCACAGATACGCAGTATTTT,CAINPGTSTDTQYF
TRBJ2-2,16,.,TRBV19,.,TGTGCCAGTAGTGAACGATCCTACCCCCCGAAGGGGGAGCTGTTTTTT,CASSERSYPPKGELFF
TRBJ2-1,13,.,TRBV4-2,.,TGTGCCAGCAGCCAAGATCGGAATCGTCTGGGATTCTTC,CASSQDRNRLGFF
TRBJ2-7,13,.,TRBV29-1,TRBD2,TGCAGCGTCTCGGGGGGTAGCTCCTACGAGCAGTACTTC,CSVSGGSSYEQYF
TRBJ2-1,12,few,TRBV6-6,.,TGTGCCAGCAGTTACTCTATAAATGAGCAGTTCTTC,CASSYSINEQFF
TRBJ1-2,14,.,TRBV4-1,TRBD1,TGCGCCAGCAGCCAAGCCCAGGGGGCTAGAGGCTACACCTTC,CASSQAQGARGYTF
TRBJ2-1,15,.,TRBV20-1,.,TGCAGTGCTAGCGTTACCGGGACCAAAGACAATGAGCAGTTCTTC,CSASVTGTKDNEQFF
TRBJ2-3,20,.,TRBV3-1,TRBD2,TGTGCCAGCAGCCCACTTGGCCTTAGACTAGCGGGAGGGCCTGCAGATACGCAGTATTTT,CASSPLGLRLAGGPADTQYF
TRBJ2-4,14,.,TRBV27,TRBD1,TGTGCCAGCAGTTCCCGGGACAGGGAAGCCATTCAGTACTTC,CASSSRDREAIQYF
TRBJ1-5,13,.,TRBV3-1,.,TGTGCCAGCAGCCAAGATTTTGGCTCGCCCCAGCATTTT,CASSQDFGSPQHF
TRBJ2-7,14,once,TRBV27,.,TGTGCCAGCAGTTGGGCAGGGGCTTTCAACGAGCAGTACTTC,CASSWAGAFNEQYF
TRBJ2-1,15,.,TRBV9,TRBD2,TGTGCCAGCAGCGTAGGCGGCGGGAGTGGAAATGAGCAGTTCTTC,CASSVGGGSGNEQFF
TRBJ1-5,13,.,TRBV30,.,TGTGCCTGGTGGGACGGAGGGATCCAGCCCCAGCATTTT,CAWWDGGIQPQHF
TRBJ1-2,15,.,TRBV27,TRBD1,TGTGCCAGCAGTACCAGTACAGGGGGGGTCTATGGCTACACCTTC,CASSTSTGGVYGYTF
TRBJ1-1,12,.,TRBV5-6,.,TGTGCCAGCAGTGGGACCGACACTGAAGCTTTCTTT,CASSGTDTEAFF
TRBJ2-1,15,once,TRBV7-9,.,TGTGCCAGCAGCGGGCGGACTTCCCCATACAATGAGCAGTTCTTC,CASSGRTSPYNEQFF
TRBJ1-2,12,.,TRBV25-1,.,TGTGCCAGCAACCTCGGCAACTATGGCTACACCTTC,CASNLGNYGYTF
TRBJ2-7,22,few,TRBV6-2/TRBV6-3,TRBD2,TGTGCCAGCAGTTACTCGAGACTGGGACTAGCGGGAGAGTTAAGGGGCCACTACGAGCAGTACTTC,CASSYSRLGLAGELRGHYEQYF